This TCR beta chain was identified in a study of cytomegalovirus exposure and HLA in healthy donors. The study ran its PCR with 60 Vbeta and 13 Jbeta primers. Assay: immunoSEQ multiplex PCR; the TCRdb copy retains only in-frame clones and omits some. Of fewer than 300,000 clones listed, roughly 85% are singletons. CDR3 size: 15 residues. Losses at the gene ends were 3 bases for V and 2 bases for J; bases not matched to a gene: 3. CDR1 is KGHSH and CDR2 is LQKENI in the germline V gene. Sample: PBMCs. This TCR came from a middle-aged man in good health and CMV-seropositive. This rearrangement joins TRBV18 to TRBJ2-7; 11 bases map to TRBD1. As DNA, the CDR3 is TGTGCCAGCTCACCCTTGGACAGGGGGCCCTACGAGCAGTACTTC. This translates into CASSPLDRGPYEQYF. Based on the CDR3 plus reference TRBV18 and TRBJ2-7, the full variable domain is NAGVMQNPRHLVRRRGQEARLRCSPMKGHSHVYWYRQLPEEGLKFMVYLQKENIIDESGMPKERFSAEFPKEGPSILRIQQVVRGDSAAYFCASSPLDRGPYEQYFGPGTRLTVT.